The 17 T cell receptor beta chains presented below share a single source sample, sequenced in a study of graft-versus-host responses after intestinal transplantation. Here immunoSEQ multiplex PCR was the method, and the copy in TCRdb shows in-frame clones only, minus some. The sample carries about 20,000 clones, around 86% recorded once. The material sequenced was PBMCs, taken around 230 days after intestinal transplant. Source of these receptors: a human patient who received an intestinal transplant, so some T cells may come from the graft donor.

The genes are TRBV5-1 and TRBJ1-4; 10 bases match TRBD1. CDR1 SGHRS and CDR2 YFSETQ come from the germline V gene. The CDR3 spans 14 residues. The V and J ends lost 0 bases and 13 bases, in that order; junction bases with no gene match: 6. The CDR3 loop is CASSLGGQGYRLFF. Written as DNA, the CDR3 is TGCGCCAGCAGCTTGGGGGGACAGGGGTATAGACTGTTTTTT.

This clone is a singleton in its sample. J is TRBJ2-6 and V is TRBV19; D is possibly TRBD1 or TRBD2 (5 bases each). CDR1 and CDR2 from the germline V gene are LNHDA and SQIVND (reference sequence). The CDR3 extends over 17 amino acids. The V end lost 8 bases, the J end lost 2 bases, and 19 bases lay between the germline ends. CDR3 in amino acids: CASGRTDMGPGANVLTF. The CDR3 DNA reads as TGTGCCAGTGGCCGGACTGACATGGGACCTGGGGCCAACGTCCTGACTTTC.

V and J are TRBV7-6 and TRBJ2-7; possible D gene TRBD1, 6 bases. CDR1 is SGHVS, CDR2 FNYEAQ, per germline. The CDR3 is 13 residues long. V lost 5 bases to trimming and J lost 4 bases, with 12 bases between them. The CDR3 sequence is CASSPTDRYEQYF. The CDR3 DNA follows: TGTGCCAGCAGCCCCACTGACAGGTACGAGCAGTACTTC.

V usage is TRBV14 and J usage is TRBJ1-6, with 10 bases lining up with TRBD1. Germline-derived CDR1 and CDR2 are SGHDN and FVKESK. The CDR3 totals 20 residues. V dropped 0 bases and J dropped 0; count of bases not matched to a gene: 8. The CDR3 spells CASSQESGQGKSSYNSPLHF. CDR3 nucleotide sequence: TGTGCCAGCAGCCAAGAATCGGGACAGGGGAAAAGCTCCTATAATTCACCCCTCCACTTT.

V usage is TRBV2 and J usage is TRBJ2-3; D is possibly TRBD1 (6 bases). Germline V CDR1 and CDR2: SNHLY, FYNNEI. V was cut by 7 bases and J by 0 bases, with 14 bases left in between. The CDR3 runs 15 residues. CDR3 in amino acids: CASTDEQGSTDTQYF. The CDR3 DNA follows: TGTGCCAGCACTGACGAACAGGGTAGCACAGATACGCAGTATTTT.

J is TRBJ1-2 and V is TRBV4-1; D is perhaps TRBD1 (5 bases). Germline CDR1 MGHRA, CDR2 YSYEKL. Trimming left V 1 base short and J 7 bases short, with 16 bases between. This CDR3 region has 15 residues. CDR3 sequence (DNA): TGCGCCAGCAGCCAAGTTGTAGGGGCGTCTGGTGGCTACACCTTC. Its translation: CASSQVVGASGGYTF.

CDR3 region: CASSPEPEGTAGNSPLHF. As DNA, the CDR3 is TGCGCCAGCAGCCCAGAGCCGGAGGGGACAGCGGGAAATTCACCCCTCCACTTT. V and J are TRBV4-1 and TRBJ1-6; TRBD1 matches 7 bases. Losses at the gene ends were 4 bases for V and 7 bases for J; bases not matched to a gene: 16. Germline CDR1 reads MGHRA; CDR2 reads YSYEKL. The CDR3 covers 18 residues.

The chain recombines TRBV2 with TRBJ1-2; no definite D call. This CDR3 comprises 11 residues. The V gene's germline CDR1 is SNHLY and CDR2 FYNNEI. Trimming stripped 8 bases from V and 6 bases from J, with 10 bases between. CDR3 nucleotide sequence: TGTGCCAGCCCCCGGAGTGATGGCTACACCTTC. This encodes CASPRSDGYTF. The variable domain in full, with the rest retrieved from reference TRBV2 and TRBJ1-2, is EPEVTQTPSHQVTQMGQEVILRCVPISNHLYFYWYRQILGQKVEFLVSFYNNEISEKSEIFDDQFSVERPDGSNFTLKIRSTKLEDSAMYFCASPRSDGYTFGSGTRLTVV.

The V and J genes are TRBV5-4 and TRBJ1-1; maybe TRBD1 (6 bases). In germline, CDR1 is SGHNT, CDR2 YYREEE (reference sequence). CDR3 size: 15 residues. Deletions cut 1 base from V and 1 base from J, with 11 bases between. In nucleotides, the CDR3 is TGTGCCAGCAGCTTGATAGGGGGGGAGAACACTGAAGCTTTCTTT. This encodes CASSLIGGENTEAFF. The full variable domain, rest sourced from reference TRBV5-4 and TRBJ1-1, is ETGVTQSPTHLIKTRGQQVTLRCSSQSGHNTVSWYQQALGQGPQFIFQYYREEENGRGNFPPRFSGLQFPNYSSELNVNALELDDSALYLCASSLIGGENTEAFFGQGTRLTVV.

This chain's CDR3 is CASSRKQWSSYEQYF. The CDR3 bases are TGCGCCAGCAGCCGGAAACAGTGGAGCTCCTACGAGCAGTACTTC. This sequence joins TRBV4-1 and TRBJ2-7; D unresolved. Germline values: CDR1 MGHRA, CDR2 YSYEKL. V was trimmed by 4 bases and J by 0 bases, leaving 13 bases between them. The CDR3 has 15 residues.

Only one count was recorded for this clone. The chain has TRBV18 and TRBJ2-3; TRBD1 is a possible D gene (5 bases). CDR1 is KGHSH and CDR2 is LQKENI in the germline V gene. The CDR3 loop spans 14 amino acids. V was shortened by 2 bases and J by 0 bases, with 6 bases between the two germline ends. The CDR3 sequence is CASSPAGSTDTQYF. The CDR3 DNA sequence: TGTGCCAGCTCACCAGCAGGGAGCACAGATACGCAGTATTTT.

This chain links TRBV19 with TRBJ2-2, with D unclear. Trimming pared 3 bases from V and 5 bases from J, leaving 13 bases between. CDR1 LNHDA and CDR2 SQIVND come from the germline V gene (reference sequence). The CDR3 runs 15 residues. CDR3 sequence: CASSMTRISTGELFF. In nucleotides, the CDR3 is TGTGCCAGTAGTATGACCAGGATCTCTACCGGGGAGCTGTTTTTT.

This clone came up once. The chain joins TRBV11-1 to TRBJ1-6; no firm D call. The ends were cut back, 6 bases at V and 0 bases at J, with 3 bases in the middle. The germline CDR1 and CDR2 sequences are SGHAT and FQDESV (reference sequence). This CDR3 is built from 13 residues. The CDR3 DNA sequence: TGTGCCAGCAGGGGCTCCTATAATTCACCCCTCCACTTT. It codes for CASRGSYNSPLHF.

The V call is TRBV18, the J call TRBJ2-1, with D tentatively TRBD2 (5 bases). Germline values: CDR1 KGHSH, CDR2 LQKENI. With 3 bases removed from V and 7 bases from J, the gap between germline ends came to 7 bases. The CDR3 spans 12 residues. The CDR3 nucleotides are TGTGCCAGCTCACCGAGGGTAAATGAGCAGTTCTTC. Amino acids: CASSPRVNEQFF.

This clone occurred once. V and J are TRBV6-5 and TRBJ1-6; TRBD1 agrees at 9 bases. The V segment lost 6 bases and the J segment 6 bases; nucleotides outside the gene matches: 6. Germline values: CDR1 MNHEY, CDR2 SVGAGI. The CDR3 contains 15 residues. The CDR3 is CASRGQGLGNSPLHF. CDR3 DNA: TGTGCCAGCAGGGGACAGGGTTTGGGTAATTCACCCCTCCACTTT.

This sequence joins TRBV30 and TRBJ2-3, with D possibly TRBD1 on 6 matching bases. V shed 3 bases and J shed 2 bases, with 15 bases lying between them. The CDR3 is 15 residues long. Germline values: CDR1 GTSNPN, CDR2 SVGIG (reference sequence). The CDR3 spells CAWRGGWGSTDTQYF. The CDR3 DNA is TGTGCCTGGAGAGGGGGTTGGGGGTCCACAGATACGCAGTATTTT. The whole variable domain, remainder taken from reference TRBV30 and TRBJ2-3, is SQTIHQWPATLVQPVGSPLSLECTVEGTSNPNLYWYRQAAGRGLQLLFYSVGIGQISSEVPQNLSASRPQDRQFILSSKKLLLSDSGFYLCAWRGGWGSTDTQYFGPGTRLTVL.

This rearrangement joins TRBV2 to TRBJ1-6, with D hard to call. Germline CDR1 and CDR2: SNHLY and FYNNEI. The CDR3 totals 15 residues. V gave up 6 bases and J gave up 0 bases, with 9 bases separating them. This CDR3 reads CASRDLSSYNSPLHF. The CDR3 region has the DNA TGTGCCAGCAGGGACCTAAGCTCCTATAATTCACCCCTCCACTTT.